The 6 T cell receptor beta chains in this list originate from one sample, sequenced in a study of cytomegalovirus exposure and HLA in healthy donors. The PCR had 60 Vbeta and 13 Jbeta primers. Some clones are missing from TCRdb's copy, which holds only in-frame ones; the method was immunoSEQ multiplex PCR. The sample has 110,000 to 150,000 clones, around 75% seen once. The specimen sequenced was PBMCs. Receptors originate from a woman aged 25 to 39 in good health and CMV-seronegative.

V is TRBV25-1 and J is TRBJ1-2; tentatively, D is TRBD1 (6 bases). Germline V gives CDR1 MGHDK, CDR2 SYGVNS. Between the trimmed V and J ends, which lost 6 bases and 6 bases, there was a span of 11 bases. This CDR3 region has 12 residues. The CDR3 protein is CASSATGHGYTF. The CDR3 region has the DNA TGTGCCAGCAGCGCAACAGGGCATGGCTACACCTTC.

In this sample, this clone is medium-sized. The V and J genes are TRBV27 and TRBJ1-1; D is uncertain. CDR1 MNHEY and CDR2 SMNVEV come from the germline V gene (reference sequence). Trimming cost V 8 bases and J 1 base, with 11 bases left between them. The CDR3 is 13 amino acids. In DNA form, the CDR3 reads TGTGCCAGCGGGCTCGACAAGAACACTGAAGCTTTCTTT. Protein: CASGLDKNTEAFF.

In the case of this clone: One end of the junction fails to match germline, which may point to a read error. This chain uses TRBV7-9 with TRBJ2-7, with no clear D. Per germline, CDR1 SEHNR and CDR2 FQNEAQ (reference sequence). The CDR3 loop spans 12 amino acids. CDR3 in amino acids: CSSSLVSHEQYF. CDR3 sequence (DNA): TGTTCCAGCAGCTTAGTCAGTCACGAGCAGTACTTC.

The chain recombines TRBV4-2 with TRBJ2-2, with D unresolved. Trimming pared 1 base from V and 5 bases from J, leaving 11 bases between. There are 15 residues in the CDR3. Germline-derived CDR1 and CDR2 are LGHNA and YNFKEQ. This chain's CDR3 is CASSQGPTETGELFF. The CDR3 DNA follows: TGTGCCAGCAGCCAAGGGCCAACGGAGACCGGGGAGCTGTTTTTT.

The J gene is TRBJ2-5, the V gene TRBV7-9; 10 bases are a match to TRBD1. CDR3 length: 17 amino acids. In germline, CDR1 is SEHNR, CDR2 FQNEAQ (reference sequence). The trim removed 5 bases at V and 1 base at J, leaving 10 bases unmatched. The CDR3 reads CASSRRADRGFQETQYF. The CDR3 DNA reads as TGTGCCAGCAGCCGACGAGCGGACAGGGGGTTCCAAGAGACCCAGTACTTC.

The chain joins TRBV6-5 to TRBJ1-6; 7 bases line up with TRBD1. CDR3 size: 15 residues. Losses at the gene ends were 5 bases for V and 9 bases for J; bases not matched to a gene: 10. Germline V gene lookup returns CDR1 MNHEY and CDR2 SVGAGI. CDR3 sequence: CASSKPRQGTSPLHF. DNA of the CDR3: TGTGCCAGCAGTAAACCGCGACAGGGAACTTCACCCCTCCACTTT.